The 19 T cell receptor beta chains below were found in one sample sequenced in a study of regulatory T cells in long-lasting Graves disease. Library construction for TCR beta used iRepertoire HTBI primers and Arm-PCR of CDR3 regions. TCRdb itself ran the multiplex PCR reads through MiXCR, one entry per CDR3 protein. Of about 360,000 distinct CDR3 sequences listed, 15% to 20% were seen once; the top ten hold around 20%. Time point specified: newly diagnosed GD, antithyroid drugs for less than 3 months. Generation of the TCR library employed RNA extracted from PBMCs. These data were likewise used in another study, on T cells in Graves' hyperthyroidism and ophthalmopathy.

Here the sequenced sample was peripheral blood mononuclear cells (PBMCs), taken at new diagnosis, from a patient treated with antithyroid drugs. The receptor source for this set is a woman aged 18-29 years with Graves disease.

A word on this clonotype: At one boundary the junction diverges from the germline segment, which might be a read error. The V and J genes are TRBV27 and TRBJ2-5; D unresolved. TRBJ2-7 matches the DNA end more closely, so the J call is doubtful. The V gene's germline CDR1 is MNHEY and CDR2 SMNVEV (reference sequence). CDR3 length equals 11 residues. This CDR3 is CANSSQYEQYF. The DNA of the CDR3 is TGTGCCAACAGTTCTCAGTACGAGCAGTACTTC.

This clonotype occurred many times. The J gene is TRBJ1-3, the V gene TRBV20-1; no firm D call. The CDR3 spans 12 residues. The V end was cut by 4 bases, the J end by 11 bases, with 15 bases between. Germline loops: CDR1 DFQATT, CDR2 SNEGSKA (reference sequence). The CDR3 reads CSAKSGPPPIYF. In DNA, the CDR3 is TGCAGTGCTAAATCAGGCCCCCCCCCCATATATTTT.

Notes on this clonotype: A clone one base away is much larger, so this may be a read error. V and J are TRBV28 and TRBJ1-5; possible D gene TRBD1, 5 bases. V gave up 5 bases and J gave up 1 base, with 18 bases separating them. The CDR3 contains 17 residues. Germline loops: CDR1 MDHEN, CDR2 SYDVKM. This CDR3 reads CASSKDRGTTSNQPQHF. The CDR3 DNA is TGTGCCAGCAGTAAAGACCGAGGGACTACGAGCAATCAGCCCCAGCATTTT.

The V call is TRBV7-3, the J call TRBJ2-3, with TRBD1 as a possible D gene (6 bases). Germline CDR1 and CDR2: SGHTA and FQGTGA. Trimming took off 5 bases at V and 4 bases at J, with 10 bases between the two ends. The CDR3 has 13 amino acids. The CDR3 sequence: CASSSHRADTQYF. The CDR3 nucleotides read TGTGCCAGCAGCAGTCACAGGGCAGATACGCAGTATTTT.

At least ten counts were recorded for this clonotype. The chain is built from TRBV4-1 and TRBJ2-5; either TRBD1 or TRBD2 may supply D (5 bases each). V was trimmed by 0 bases and J by 2 bases, leaving 13 bases between them. Germline V gene data show CDR1 as MGHRA and CDR2 as YSYEKL. This CDR3 contains 16 residues. DNA of the CDR3: TGCGCCAGCAGCCAAGAAGGGGCACGGGAACAAGAGACCCAGTACTTC. It yields the protein CASSQEGAREQETQYF.

V gene TRBV5-6 combines with J gene TRBJ2-1; 10 positions agree with TRBD1. With 3 bases clipped from V and 3 bases from J, the junction kept 9 bases outside the gene matches. The CDR3 spans 17 residues. Germline V gene data show CDR1 as SGHDT and CDR2 as YYEEEE. CDR3 in amino acids: CASSSITGTGDYNEQFF. The CDR3 DNA sequence: TGTGCCAGCAGCTCAATAACCGGGACAGGGGACTACAATGAGCAGTTCTTC.

This clonotype showed up many times. This sequence joins TRBV18 and TRBJ2-5, with 7 bases lining up with TRBD1. The CDR3 totals 14 residues. V dropped 2 bases and J dropped 4; count of bases not matched to a gene: 4. The germline V gene has CDR1 KGHSH and CDR2 LQKENI. CDR3 region: CASSPDRVSETQYF. For the CDR3, the DNA is TGTGCCAGCTCACCAGACAGGGTGTCAGAGACCCAGTACTTC.

There are a few counts of this clonotype. The chain links TRBV7-2 to TRBJ1-3, with D tentatively TRBD1 (5 bases). The V gene lost 5 bases and the J gene lost 4 bases, with 12 bases spanning the gap. CDR3 size: 14 residues. Germline-derived CDR1 and CDR2 are SGHTA and FQGNSA. CDR3 region: CASSRGGGGNTIYF. CDR3 bases: TGTGCCAGCAGCCGGGGGGGGGGAGGAAACACCATATATTTT.

With regard to this clonotype: A read error may account for a junction end that differs from germline. V and J are TRBV28 and TRBJ2-4; no clear D. This CDR3 comprises 12 residues. The V gene's germline CDR1 is MDHEN and CDR2 SYDVKM. The CDR3 loop is CASSFTPNEQLF. CDR3 bases: TGTGCCAGCAGTTTTACCCCCAATGAGCAGCTCTTC. The complete variable domain, with remaining parts taken from reference TRBV28 and TRBJ2-4, reads DVKVTQSSRYLVKRTGEKVFLECVQDMDHENMFWYRQDPGLGLRLIYFSYDVKMKEKGDIPEGYSVSREKKERFSLILESASTNQTSMYLCASSFTPNEQLFGAGTRLSVL.

This clonotype occurred a few times. The chain has TRBV27 and TRBJ2-7; 8 bases fit TRBD1. Trimming at V came to 6 bases and at J to 2 bases, leaving 6 bases not matched to a gene. Germline V gene lookup returns CDR1 MNHEY and CDR2 SMNVEV (reference sequence). CDR3 length: 14 residues. This CDR3 reads CASREDRDTYEQYF. The CDR3 coding sequence is TGTGCCAGCAGGGAGGACAGGGACACCTACGAGCAGTACTTC.

This clonotype was counted at least ten times. V gene TRBV9 combines with J gene TRBJ2-2; D ambiguous. CDR1 SGDLS and CDR2 YYNGEE come from the germline V gene. This CDR3 is 15 amino acids long. Trimming took 1 base from V and 9 from J, leaving 16 bases between them. CDR3 bases: TGTGCCAGCAGCGTATTTGAAGGCCAGGCCAGGGAGCTGTTTTTT. This encodes CASSVFEGQARELFF.

Details on this clonotype: This likely reflects a read error, since a far larger clone is one base away. The rearrangement links TRBV11-2 to TRBJ2-1, with 9 positions matching TRBD2. The J call may not be correct, given that the DNA end is closer to TRBJ2-5. CDR1 and CDR2 from the germline V gene are SGHAT and FQNNGV. The CDR3 is 16 amino acids. Here the CDR3 DNA reads TGTGCCAACAGCTCGAGGGCAGCGGGAGGTGGAGTGACCCAGTACTTC. It codes for CANSSRAAGGGVTQYF.

This clonotype was found a few times. The V gene is TRBV4-1, the J gene TRBJ1-4, with TRBD1 as a possible D gene (6 bases). Germline CDR1 and CDR2: MGHRA and YSYEKL. This CDR3 has 16 residues. Between the trimmed V and J ends, which lost 5 bases and 0 bases, there was a span of 13 bases. The chain's CDR3 is CASSDGDISTNEKLFF. CDR3 DNA: TGCGCCAGCAGCGACGGGGACATCTCAACTAATGAAAAACTGTTTTTT.

This clonotype was counted many times. The V and J genes are TRBV28 and TRBJ2-3; D is unresolved. The germline CDR1 and CDR2 sequences are MDHEN and SYDVKM. V gave up 1 base and J gave up 2 bases, with 4 bases separating them. CDR3 length: 13 residues. CDR3 loop: CASSLSITDTQYF. DNA of the CDR3: TGTGCCAGCAGTTTATCCATCACAGATACGCAGTATTTT.

The chain employs TRBV20-1 and TRBJ2-7; D possibly matches TRBD1 or TRBD2 (5 bases each). The CDR3 is 14 residues long. CDR1 and CDR2 (germline): DFQATT, SNEGSKA (reference sequence). V gave up 4 bases and J gave up 6 bases, with 19 bases separating them. The DNA of the CDR3 is TGCAGTGCTAACGGGACGCCACTTGAGGGCGAGCAGTACTTC. It is translated as CSANGTPLEGEQYF.

This clonotype was detected ten times or more. This chain connects TRBV6-1 to TRBJ1-5; D is perhaps TRBD1 (6 bases). The CDR3 contains 13 residues. Germline values: CDR1 MNHNS, CDR2 SASEGT. The V end was cut by 2 bases, the J end by 7 bases, with 9 bases between. The CDR3 sequence is CASSERRGQPQHF. CDR3 nucleotide sequence: TGTGCCAGCAGTGAACGAAGGGGGCAGCCCCAGCATTTT.

Turning to this clonotype: A read error is likely here: a far larger clone is one base away. The chain couples TRBV12-3 or TRBV12-4 to TRBJ2-5, with TRBD2 matching over 8 bases. The J call may be in error: the DNA end matches TRBJ2-1 better. The CDR3 is made up of 14 amino acids. The CDR3 here is CASSLSSGDNEQFF. The CDR3, as DNA: TGTGCCAGCAGTTTGAGTAGCGGGGACAATGAGCAGTTCTTC.

On this clonotype: A read error may be the cause here, since a much bigger clone is one base away. V and J are TRBV2 and TRBJ2-1; 10 bases are a match to TRBD1. Trimming cost V 5 bases and J 2 bases; bases outside gene matches: 6. The CDR3 sequence is 16 residues long. Germline V gives CDR1 SNHLY, CDR2 FYNNEI. The CDR3 region is CASSLSGTGAYNEQFF. In DNA form, the CDR3 reads TGTGCCAGCAGTTTGTCCGGGACAGGGGCCTACAATGAGCAGTTCTTC.

This clonotype showed up many times. In DNA, the CDR3 is TGCGCCAGCAGCTTCGGGACAGGGCCCTACAATGAGCAGTTCTTC. Protein product: CASSFGTGPYNEQFF. The gene calls are TRBV5-1 and TRBJ2-1; 9 bases align to TRBD1. Trimming at V came to 2 bases and at J to 2 bases, leaving 2 bases not matched to a gene. This CDR3 is 15 amino acids long. The germline V gene encodes CDR1 SGHRS and CDR2 YFSETQ.